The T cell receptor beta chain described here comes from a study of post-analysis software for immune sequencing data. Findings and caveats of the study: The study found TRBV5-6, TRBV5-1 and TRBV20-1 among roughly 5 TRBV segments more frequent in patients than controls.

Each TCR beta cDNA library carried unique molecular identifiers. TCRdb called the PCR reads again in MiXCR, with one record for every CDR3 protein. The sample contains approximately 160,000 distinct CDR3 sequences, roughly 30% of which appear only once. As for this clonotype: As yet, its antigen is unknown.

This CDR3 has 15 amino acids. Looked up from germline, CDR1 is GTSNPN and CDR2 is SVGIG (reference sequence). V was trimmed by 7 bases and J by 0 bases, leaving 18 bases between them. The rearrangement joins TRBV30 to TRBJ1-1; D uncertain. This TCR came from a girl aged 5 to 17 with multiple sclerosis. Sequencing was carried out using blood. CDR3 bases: TGTGCCTTAGTCTCCAACCTTCTCTTGAACACTGAAGCTTTCTTT. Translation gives CALVSNLLLNTEAFF.